Sequencing of this TCR beta chain was carried out in a study of CD8 T cells in Susac syndrome. Remarks on this clonotype: The antigen is unknown.

The multiple sclerosis control group was made up of treatment-naive patients with stable or active relapsing-remitting disease. Negative isolation yielded CD4+ and CD8+ T cells, and FACS enriched TEMRA cells. CDR1 and CDR2 (germline): SQVTM, ANQGSEA. The V end was cut by 2 bases, the J end by 3 bases, with 12 bases between. The CDR3 is made up of 14 amino acids. The RNA, about 0.45 to 1 ug, was put through reverse transcription using random hexamers. By means of immunoSEQ multiplex PCR, TCR beta CDR3 spanning 54 Vbeta and 13 Jbeta underwent amplification. TCRdb itself ran the immunoSEQ multiplex PCR reads through MiXCR, one entry per CDR3 protein. The data show 150,000 to 190,000 distinct CDR3 sequences, around 95% seen once. Findings and caveats of the study: The authors acknowledged that their TCR sequencing and HLA analysis involved a relatively small number of individuals.

The chain uses TRBV29-1 and TRBJ2-3; the D gene is possibly TRBD1 (6 bases). The sequenced material came from CD8+ T cells from PBMCs. This TCR was recovered from a human donor with multiple sclerosis. The CDR3 region is CSVETGMGTDTQYF. In DNA, the CDR3 is TGCAGCGTTGAAACAGGGATGGGGACAGATACGCAGTATTTT.